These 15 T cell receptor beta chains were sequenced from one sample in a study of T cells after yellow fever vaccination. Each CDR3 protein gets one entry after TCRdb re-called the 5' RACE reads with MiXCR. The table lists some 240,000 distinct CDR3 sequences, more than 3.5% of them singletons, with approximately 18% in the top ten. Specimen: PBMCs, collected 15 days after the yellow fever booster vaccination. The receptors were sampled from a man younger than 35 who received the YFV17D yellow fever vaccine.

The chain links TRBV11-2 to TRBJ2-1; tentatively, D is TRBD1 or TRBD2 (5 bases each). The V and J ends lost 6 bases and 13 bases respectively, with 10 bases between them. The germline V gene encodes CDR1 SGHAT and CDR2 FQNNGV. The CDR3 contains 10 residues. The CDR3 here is CASSQGDQFF. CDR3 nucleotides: TGTGCCAGCAGTCAAGGGGACCAGTTCTTC.

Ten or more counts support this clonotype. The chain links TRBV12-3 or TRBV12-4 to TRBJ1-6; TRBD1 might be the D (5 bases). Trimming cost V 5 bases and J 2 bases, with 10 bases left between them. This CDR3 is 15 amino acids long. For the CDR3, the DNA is TGTGCCAGCAGTAGACAGAGAACCTATAATTCACCCCTCCACTTT. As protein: CASSRQRTYNSPLHF.

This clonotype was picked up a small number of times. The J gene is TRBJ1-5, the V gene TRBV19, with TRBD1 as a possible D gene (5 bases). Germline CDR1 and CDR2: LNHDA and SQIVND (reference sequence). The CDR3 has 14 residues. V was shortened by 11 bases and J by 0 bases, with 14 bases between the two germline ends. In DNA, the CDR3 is TGTGCCTCAGACAGAATCTATAGCAATCAGCCCCAGCATTTT. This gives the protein CASDRIYSNQPQHF.

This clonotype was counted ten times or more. The CDR3 sequence is CASSLVGSRSETQYF. CDR3 DNA: TGTGCCAGCAGCTTAGTAGGTAGCCGTTCCGAGACCCAGTACTTC. The chain employs TRBV7-9 and TRBJ2-5, with D uncertain. The V gene lost 1 base and the J gene lost 5 bases, with 14 bases spanning the gap. CDR3 length: 15 amino acids. The germline CDR1 and CDR2 sequences are SEHNR and FQNEAQ (reference sequence).

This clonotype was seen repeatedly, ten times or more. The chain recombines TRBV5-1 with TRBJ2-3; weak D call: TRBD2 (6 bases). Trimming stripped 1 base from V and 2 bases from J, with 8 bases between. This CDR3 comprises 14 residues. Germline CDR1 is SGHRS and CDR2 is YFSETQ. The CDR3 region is CASSLRRDTDTQYF. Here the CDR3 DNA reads TGCGCCAGCAGCTTGCGGAGGGACACAGATACGCAGTATTTT.

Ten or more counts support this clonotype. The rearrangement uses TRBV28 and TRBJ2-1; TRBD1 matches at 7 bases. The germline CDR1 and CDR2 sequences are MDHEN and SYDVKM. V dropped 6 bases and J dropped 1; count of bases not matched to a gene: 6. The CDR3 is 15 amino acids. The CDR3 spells CASSLGGPSYNEQFF. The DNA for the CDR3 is TGTGCCAGCAGCCTAGGGGGCCCTTCCTACAATGAGCAGTTCTTC.

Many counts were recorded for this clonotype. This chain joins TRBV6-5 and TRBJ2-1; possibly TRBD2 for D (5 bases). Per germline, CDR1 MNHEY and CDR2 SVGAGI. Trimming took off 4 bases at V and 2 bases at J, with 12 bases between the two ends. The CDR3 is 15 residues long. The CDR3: CASSFSGRTYNEQFF. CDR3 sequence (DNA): TGTGCCAGCAGTTTCTCGGGGAGAACCTACAATGAGCAGTTCTTC.

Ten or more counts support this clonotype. The CDR3 loop reads CASSPGRFSGANVLTF. The CDR3 DNA is TGTGCCAGCAGTCCGGGTCGTTTCTCTGGGGCCAACGTCCTGACTTTC. The chain uses TRBV6-6 and TRBJ2-6; D unresolved. The germline V and J ends were trimmed by 5 bases and 0 bases, with 11 bases remaining between them. Germline CDR1 MNHNY, CDR2 SVGAGI (reference sequence). The CDR3 consists of 16 residues.

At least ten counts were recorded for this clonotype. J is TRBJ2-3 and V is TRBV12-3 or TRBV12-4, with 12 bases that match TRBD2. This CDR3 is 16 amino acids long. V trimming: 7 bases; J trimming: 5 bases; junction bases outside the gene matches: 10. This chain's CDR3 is CASKGLAGGPRDTQYF. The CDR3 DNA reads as TGTGCCAGCAAAGGGCTAGCGGGGGGGCCAAGAGATACGCAGTATTTT.

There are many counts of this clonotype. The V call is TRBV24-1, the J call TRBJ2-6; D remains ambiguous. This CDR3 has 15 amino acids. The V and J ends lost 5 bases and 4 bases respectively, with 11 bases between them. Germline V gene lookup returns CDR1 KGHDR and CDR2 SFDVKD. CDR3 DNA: TGTGCCACCAGTGCGCAGACCGGAGGGGCCAACGTCCTGACTTTC. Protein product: CATSAQTGGANVLTF.

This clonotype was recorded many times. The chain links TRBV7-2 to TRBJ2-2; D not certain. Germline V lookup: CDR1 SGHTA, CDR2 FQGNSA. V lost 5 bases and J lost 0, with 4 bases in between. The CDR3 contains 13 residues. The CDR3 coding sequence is TGTGCCAGCAGCCAACCGAACACCGGGGAGCTGTTTTTT. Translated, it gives CASSQPNTGELFF.

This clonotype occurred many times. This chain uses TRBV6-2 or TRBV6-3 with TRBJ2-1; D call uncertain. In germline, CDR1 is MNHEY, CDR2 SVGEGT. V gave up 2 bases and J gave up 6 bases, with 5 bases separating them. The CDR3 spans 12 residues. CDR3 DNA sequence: TGTGCCAGCAGTTACCGTCTCAATGAGCAGTTCTTC. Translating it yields CASSYRLNEQFF.

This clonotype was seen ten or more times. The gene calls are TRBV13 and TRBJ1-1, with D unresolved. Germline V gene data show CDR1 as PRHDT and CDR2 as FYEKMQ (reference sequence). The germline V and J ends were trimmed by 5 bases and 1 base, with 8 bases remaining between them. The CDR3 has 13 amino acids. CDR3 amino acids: CASSPSWNTEAFF. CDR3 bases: TGTGCCAGCAGCCCGAGTTGGAACACTGAAGCTTTCTTT. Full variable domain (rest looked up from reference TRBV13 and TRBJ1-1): AAGVIQSPRHLIKEKRETATLKCYPIPRHDTVYWYQQGPGQDPQFLISFYEKMQSDKGSIPDRFSAQQFSDYHSELNMSSLELGDSALYFCASSPSWNTEAFFGQGTRLTVV.

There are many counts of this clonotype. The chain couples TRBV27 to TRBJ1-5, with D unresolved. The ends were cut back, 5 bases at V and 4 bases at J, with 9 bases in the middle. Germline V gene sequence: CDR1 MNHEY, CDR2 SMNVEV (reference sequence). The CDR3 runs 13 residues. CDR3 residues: CASSPSKNQPQHF. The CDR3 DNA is TGTGCCAGCAGTCCCTCTAAGAATCAGCCCCAGCATTTT.

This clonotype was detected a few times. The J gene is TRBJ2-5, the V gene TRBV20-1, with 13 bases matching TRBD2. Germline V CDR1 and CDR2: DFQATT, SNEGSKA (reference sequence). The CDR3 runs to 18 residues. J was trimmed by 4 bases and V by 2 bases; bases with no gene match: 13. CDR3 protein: CSARRPTSGGALGETQYF. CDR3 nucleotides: TGCAGTGCTAGAAGACCCACTAGCGGGGGGGCCCTTGGAGAGACCCAGTACTTC.